This T cell receptor beta chain derives from a study of blood T cell repertoires in COVID-19. Overall study: The origin of the acute and convalescent COVID-19 samples was the United States, Italy and Spain.

Profiling relied on immunoSEQ multiplex PCR, and the TCRdb table lists in-frame clones only, not all of them. The profile shows about 160,000 clones, around 83% of them singletons. V lost 3 bases and J lost 2, with 14 bases in between. This CDR3 region has 16 residues. Germline CDR1 is MRHNA and CDR2 is SNTAGT. This clonotype originated in a man between 65 and 85 years old who had recovered from COVID-19. Sequencing was performed on peripheral blood. This chain joins TRBV6-4 and TRBJ2-1, with a possible D match to TRBD2 (5 bases). In DNA, the CDR3 is TGTGCCAGCAGTGAAGGCCCCAGCGGAACCTACAATGAGCAGTTCTTC. Encoded protein: CASSEGPSGTYNEQFF.